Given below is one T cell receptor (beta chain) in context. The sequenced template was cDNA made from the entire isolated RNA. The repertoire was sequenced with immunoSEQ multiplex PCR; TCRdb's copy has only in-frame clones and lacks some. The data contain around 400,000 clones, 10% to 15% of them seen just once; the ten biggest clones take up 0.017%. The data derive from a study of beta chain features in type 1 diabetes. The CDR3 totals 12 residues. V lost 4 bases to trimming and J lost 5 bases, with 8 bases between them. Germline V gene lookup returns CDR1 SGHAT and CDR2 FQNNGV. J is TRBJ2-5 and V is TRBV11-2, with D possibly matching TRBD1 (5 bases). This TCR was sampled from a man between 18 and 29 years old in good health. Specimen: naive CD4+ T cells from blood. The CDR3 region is CASSYKGETQYF. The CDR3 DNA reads TGTGCCAGCAGCTATAAGGGGGAGACCCAGTACTTC.